The 9 T cell receptor beta chains below come from one sample, sequenced in a study of blood T cell repertoires in COVID-19 (dated by TCRdb to 2018 to 2020). The receptor library was made with the immunoSEQ multiplex PCR assay. What TCRdb holds here is the immuneACCESS table cut down to in-frame rearrangements. Part of the clones is not present; checked against another copy, under half of the missing clones reflect an unresolved V gene, and the others are unexplained. Present in this sample are some 490,000 clones, approximately 86% of which were seen just once. 6.5% to 9.5% of the sample rests with the top ten. Sequencing input: PBMCs or T cells enriched from blood (not recorded which). Source of these receptors: a woman aged 55-70 years who had recovered from COVID-19.

This clone showed up just a few times. The chain recombines TRBV6-5 with TRBJ2-1; 13 positions match TRBD2. CDR1 is MNHEY and CDR2 is SVGAGI in the germline V gene. Trimming took 4 bases from V and 4 from J; bases not matched to a gene: 1. The CDR3 extends over 15 amino acids. The CDR3 loop is CASSWGLAGYNEQFF. The DNA for the CDR3 is TGTGCCAGCAGTTGGGGACTAGCGGGATACAATGAGCAGTTCTTC.

As DNA, the CDR3 is TGTGCCAGGCGGGACAGGGGGTACGAGCAGTACTTC. Its protein is CARRDRGYEQYF. This chain uses TRBV2 with TRBJ2-7; 11 bases line up with TRBD1. The CDR3 length is 12 residues. V trimming: 9 bases; J trimming: 4 bases; junction bases outside the gene matches: 2. Germline CDR1 and CDR2: SNHLY and FYNNEI.

The V and J genes are TRBV25-1 and TRBJ1-1, with D hard to call. V was trimmed by 3 bases and J by 5 bases, leaving 10 bases between them. Germline values: CDR1 MGHDK, CDR2 SYGVNS. The CDR3 has 13 amino acids. The CDR3 sequence: CASSEQIVTEAFF. CDR3 bases: TGTGCCAGCAGTGAGCAAATAGTGACTGAAGCTTTCTTT. Full variable domain (rest looked up from reference TRBV25-1 and TRBJ1-1): EADIYQTPRYLVIGTGKKITLECSQTMGHDKMYWYQQDPGMELHLIHYSYGVNSTEKGDLSSESTVSRIRTEHFPLTLESARPSHTSQYLCASSEQIVTEAFFGQGTRLTVV.

The rearrangement uses TRBV19 and TRBJ2-3; D might be TRBD1 (6 bases). The length of the CDR3 is 16 residues. Germline lookup yields CDR1 LNHDA and CDR2 SQIVND (reference sequence). The V and J ends lost 5 bases and 1 base respectively, with 16 bases between them. The CDR3 loop is CASSESMAGGTDTQYF. DNA for the CDR3: TGTGCCAGTAGTGAGTCGATGGCAGGGGGCACAGATACGCAGTATTTT.

This chain links TRBV27 with TRBJ2-5, with 7 bases aligning to TRBD2. In germline, CDR1 is MNHEY, CDR2 SMNVEV (reference sequence). V trimming: 4 bases; J trimming: 1 base; junction bases outside the gene matches: 3. The CDR3 has 14 residues. CDR3 residues: CASSSGLVQETQYF. The CDR3 nucleotides are TGTGCCAGCAGTTCTGGACTAGTCCAAGAGACCCAGTACTTC.

This chain links TRBV12-2 with TRBJ1-3; the D segment call TRBD1 is taken from the table without a DNA check. TRBV12-2 is a pseudogene. The CDR3 length is 18 residues. CDR3 sequence: CASRSPGGRRDLGDTIYF. For the CDR3, the DNA is TGTGCAAGTCGCTCTCCAGGGGGCAGAAGAGACTTAGGAGACACCATATATTTT.

The rearrangement uses TRBV6-5 and TRBJ2-7; TRBD1 agrees at 11 bases. The germline V gene has CDR1 MNHEY and CDR2 SVGAGI. Trimming took 8 bases from V and 7 from J; bases not matched to a gene: 10. This CDR3 is 14 amino acids long. In DNA form, the CDR3 reads TGTGCCAGCGGGGTAGGACAGGGGGCAGGGGAGCAGTACTTC. Protein product: CASGVGQGAGEQYF.

The gene calls are TRBV3-1 (or the pseudogene TRBV3-2) and TRBJ2-5, with 8 nucleotides matching TRBD1. Germline values: CDR1 LGHDT, CDR2 YNNKEL (reference sequence). Unmatched junction bases numbered 10, after V lost 4 bases and J lost 6 bases. This CDR3 is built from 15 residues. The CDR3 loop reads CASSLWTGIQQTQYF. The DNA of the CDR3 is TGTGCCAGCAGCCTCTGGACAGGGATCCAGCAGACCCAGTACTTC.

The J gene is TRBJ1-5, the V gene TRBV19, with D possibly TRBD1 on 5 matching bases. Germline-derived CDR1 and CDR2 are LNHDA and SQIVND (reference sequence). Trimming stripped 7 bases from V and 2 bases from J, with 15 bases between. The CDR3 consists of 15 residues. CDR3 DNA sequence: TGTGCCAGTAAACGCATGGGGGGGGGCAATCAGCCCCAGCATTTT. Its translation is CASKRMGGGNQPQHF.